This is a list of T cell receptor beta chains from one sample in a study of cytomegalovirus exposure and HLA in healthy donors. The method was immunoSEQ multiplex PCR; TCRdb's version includes in-frame clones alone and lacks a portion of them. The sample includes 86,000 or so clones, about 96% of them seen just once. Sequencing was done on a sample of PBMCs. These receptors were obtained from a man younger than 30 in good health and CMV-seropositive. Both conserved end residues are part of each CDR3. Each record gives: CDR3 length, clone size, D gene, V gene, J gene, CDR3 DNA, CDR3 protein. A D gene is named only where the DNA matches it firmly. Clone size is given for some rows only: seen once, a few or many times, or a class if the clone is expanded.

CDR3 length: 17; clone size: .; D gene: TRBD2; V gene: TRBV27; J gene: TRBJ2-1; CDR3 DNA: TGTGCCAGCAGTGCGGGGCATGGGCGGGAGGGGCGGAATGAGCAGTTCTTC; CDR3 protein: CASSAGHGREGRNEQFF
CDR3 length: 15; clone size: .; D gene: TRBD1; V gene: TRBV4-2; J gene: TRBJ2-3; CDR3 DNA: TGTGCCAGCAGCGGCGACAGGGTACGCACAGATACGCAGTATTTT; CDR3 protein: CASSGDRVRTDTQYF
CDR3 length: 12; clone size: .; D gene: .; V gene: TRBV11-2; J gene: TRBJ2-7; CDR3 DNA: TGTGCCAGCTCGGGCGGGTTCAACGAGCAGTACTTC; CDR3 protein: CASSGGFNEQYF
CDR3 length: 15; clone size: .; D gene: .; V gene: TRBV5-4; J gene: TRBJ1-4; CDR3 DNA: TGTGCCAGCAGCTCCTCAGGGGCCTCTGGTGAAAAACTGTTTTTT; CDR3 protein: CASSSSGASGEKLFF
CDR3 length: 14; clone size: .; D gene: TRBD1; V gene: TRBV6-5; J gene: TRBJ1-1; CDR3 DNA: TGTGCCAGCATTCTATCACAGGGGGCCTCTGAAGCTTTCTTT; CDR3 protein: CASILSQGASEAFF
CDR3 length: 14; clone size: .; D gene: .; V gene: TRBV7-9; J gene: TRBJ2-5; CDR3 DNA: TGTGCCAGCAGCTTAGCGGGGGCCCAAGAGACCCAGTACTTC; CDR3 protein: CASSLAGAQETQYF
CDR3 length: 13; clone size: .; D gene: .; V gene: TRBV5-1; J gene: TRBJ2-3; CDR3 DNA: TGCGCCAGCAGCTTGGTTTACACAGATACGCAGTATTTT; CDR3 protein: CASSLVYTDTQYF
CDR3 length: 8; clone size: .; D gene: .; V gene: TRBV30; J gene: TRBJ1-2; CDR3 DNA: TGTGCCGGCAACCAGGCCACCTTC; CDR3 protein: CAGNQATF
CDR3 length: 15; clone size: once; D gene: TRBD1; V gene: TRBV12-5; J gene: TRBJ2-5; CDR3 DNA: TGTGCTAGTGGTTTGGAGACAGGGAGCCTCGGGACCCAGTACTTC; CDR3 protein: CASGLETGSLGTQYF
CDR3 length: 13; clone size: .; D gene: .; V gene: TRBV5-4; J gene: TRBJ2-1; CDR3 DNA: TGTGCCAGCAGTCGGGAAGGGAAACATGAGCAGTTCTTC; CDR3 protein: CASSREGKHEQFF
CDR3 length: 14; clone size: .; D gene: .; V gene: TRBV6-5; J gene: TRBJ2-5; CDR3 DNA: TGTGCCAGCAGTTACTCGGAGGTAGCGAAGACCCAGTACTTC; CDR3 protein: CASSYSEVAKTQYF
CDR3 length: 15; clone size: .; D gene: .; V gene: TRBV4-1; J gene: TRBJ2-1; CDR3 DNA: TGCGCCAGCAGCCCCGCCCCCCCGACAGGCAATGAGCAGTTCTTC; CDR3 protein: CASSPAPPTGNEQFF
CDR3 length: 15; clone size: .; D gene: .; V gene: TRBV4-1; J gene: TRBJ2-7; CDR3 DNA: TGCGCCAGCAGCCAAGATTCAGCGGAGTTCTACGAGCAGTACTTC; CDR3 protein: CASSQDSAEFYEQYF
CDR3 length: 13; clone size: .; D gene: .; V gene: TRBV27; J gene: TRBJ2-7; CDR3 DNA: TGTGCCAGCAGTTTCGCAGGGGAACACGAGCAGTACTTC; CDR3 protein: CASSFAGEHEQYF
CDR3 length: 14; clone size: .; D gene: .; V gene: TRBV27; J gene: TRBJ2-7; CDR3 DNA: TGTGCCAGCAGTTTAAAACCGGGGACCTACGAGCAGTACTTC; CDR3 protein: CASSLKPGTYEQYF
CDR3 length: 20; clone size: .; D gene: TRBD2; V gene: TRBV18; J gene: TRBJ2-1; CDR3 DNA: TGTGCCAGCTCACCACATGCCCCGGGACTAGCGGGAGGGCCAGGTAATGAGCAGTTCTTC; CDR3 protein: CASSPHAPGLAGGPGNEQFF
CDR3 length: 14; clone size: .; D gene: .; V gene: TRBV5-8; J gene: TRBJ1-1; CDR3 DNA: TGTGCCAGCAGCTTCAGGGTCATGAACACTGAAGCTTTCTTT; CDR3 protein: CASSFRVMNTEAFF
CDR3 length: 15; clone size: .; D gene: .; V gene: TRBV5-4; J gene: TRBJ2-1; CDR3 DNA: TGTGCCAGCAGCTTGGAGCCGAGGGTTGAAAATGAGCAGTTCTTC; CDR3 protein: CASSLEPRVENEQFF
CDR3 length: 13; clone size: .; D gene: .; V gene: TRBV6-1; J gene: TRBJ1-5; CDR3 DNA: TGTGCCAGCAGCGGACATGGCAATCAGCCCCAGCATTTT; CDR3 protein: CASSGHGNQPQHF
CDR3 length: 15; clone size: .; D gene: TRBD2; V gene: TRBV15; J gene: TRBJ2-3; CDR3 DNA: TGTGCCACCAGCCTAGCCGGGAGGGCCACAGATACGCAGTATTTT; CDR3 protein: CATSLAGRATDTQYF
CDR3 length: 15; clone size: .; D gene: TRBD2; V gene: TRBV5-6; J gene: TRBJ2-3; CDR3 DNA: TGTGCCAGCAGCTTGTTTACGGGACTAGGGGATACGCAGTATTTT; CDR3 protein: CASSLFTGLGDTQYF
CDR3 length: 15; clone size: .; D gene: TRBD2; V gene: TRBV15; J gene: TRBJ2-1; CDR3 DNA: TGTGCCACCAGCAGAGACACTAGCGGGAGGGGAGAGCAGTTCTTC; CDR3 protein: CATSRDTSGRGEQFF
CDR3 length: 19; clone size: .; D gene: TRBD2; V gene: TRBV7-8; J gene: TRBJ2-7; CDR3 DNA: TGTGCCAGCAGCTTAGGCGCTAGCGCCCTAGCGGGACTCCACTACGAGCAGTACTTC; CDR3 protein: CASSLGASALAGLHYEQYF